The present T cell receptor (beta chain) was sequenced within a study of immune heterogeneity within non-small cell lung tumors. The overall study: Histology included a few squamous cell carcinomas, approximately 10 non-squamous carcinomas and 1 unspecified tumor.

Multiplex PCR employing 32 V and 13 J primers generated amplicons of the TCR beta CDR3. Via MiXCR, TCRdb re-called the multiplex PCR reads, giving one row per CDR3 protein. The profile shows 9,500 to 13,000 distinct CDR3 sequences, approximately 29% of them singletons. General study points: Clonotypes of T-cell receptor beta found at high frequency were largely distinct between individual patients.

At 600 to 750 ng per sample, bulk tumor genomic DNA provided the template. Biopsy collection occurred during surgery, with several far-apart biopsies per primary tumor. The study enrolled patients with untreated, newly diagnosed non-small cell lung cancer who underwent curative surgery. A total of some 14 patients with newly diagnosed non-small cell lung cancer, all of whom were undergoing surgery with curative intent, made up the donors. Concerning this clonotype: The antigen is undetermined.

Germline CDR1 MNHNS, CDR2 SASEGT. The CDR3 is made up of 15 amino acids. The V and J ends lost 7 bases and 4 bases respectively, with 16 bases between them. The genes are TRBV6-1 and TRBJ2-2; tentatively, D is TRBD1 or TRBD2 (5 bases each). Sequencing input: lung tumor tissue. The TCR comes from a woman aged 50 to 60 with non-small cell lung cancer. The CDR3 spells CASTRDGPGTGELFF. Written as DNA, the CDR3 is TGTGCCAGCACTAGGGACGGGCCCGGCACCGGGGAGCTGTTTTTT.